A single sample is the source of the 4 T cell receptor beta chains below, sequenced in a study of technical replicates of blood from a few donors (dated by TCRdb to 2016 to 2017). Preparation of the library involved the immunoSEQ multiplex PCR assay. In TCRdb, the immuneACCESS table is reduced to in-frame sequences with V and J assigned. These tables do not hold every clone; where another copy was compared, an unresolved V gene accounts for under half, and the others remain unexplained. Counted in this sample were roughly 80,000 clones; approximately 94% of them appeared once. The top ten hold roughly 0.38% of the sample. Sequenced material: T cells isolated from PBMCs. The receptor set was obtained from a human donor in good health.

This chain uses TRBV6-5 with TRBJ1-5, with D uncertain. With 0 bases removed from V and 2 bases from J, the gap between germline ends came to 5 bases. This CDR3 is 14 amino acids long. Germline-derived CDR1 and CDR2 are MNHEY and SVGAGI. The CDR3 loop reads CASSYSIGNQPQHF. CDR3 nucleotide sequence: TGTGCCAGCAGTTACTCGATAGGCAATCAGCCCCAGCATTTT.

This chain joins TRBV9 and TRBJ1-3; 7 nucleotides line up with TRBD1. V trimming: 4 bases; J trimming: 2 bases; junction bases outside the gene matches: 6. This CDR3 is built from 15 residues. Germline values: CDR1 SGDLS, CDR2 YYNGEE. The CDR3 DNA sequence: TGTGCCAGCAGCAAGGGACAGACCCCTGGAAACACCATATATTTT. Translation gives CASSKGQTPGNTIYF.

The J gene is TRBJ2-3, the V gene TRBV5-6, with 8 nucleotides matching TRBD2. Trimming removed 0 bases from V and 5 bases from J; junction bases left unmatched: 2. The CDR3 totals 14 residues. Per germline, CDR1 SGHDT and CDR2 YYEEEE. The CDR3 is CASSLGTSLDTQYF. CDR3 DNA: TGTGCCAGCAGCTTGGGGACTAGCCTAGATACGCAGTATTTT.

The V call is TRBV15, the J call TRBJ1-5; 7 positions match TRBD1. V shed 4 bases and J 2 bases; nucleotides not matched to a gene: 8. This CDR3 contains 16 residues. Germline V gene sequence: CDR1 LNHNV, CDR2 YYDKDF (reference sequence). The CDR3 DNA sequence: TGTGCCACCAGCACGTTCCAAGACAGGGGCAATCAGCCCCAGCATTTT. This encodes CATSTFQDRGNQPQHF.